This T cell receptor (beta chain) derives from a study of blood T cell repertoires in COVID-19. For the study at large: Samples taken during acute and convalescent COVID-19 were collected in the United States, Italy and Spain.

Authors' data handling: Scientists estimated how many nucleated cells there were by amplifying reference gene primers. Generated by immunoSEQ multiplex PCR, the TCRdb table keeps only in-frame clones and is missing some. The DNA was the basis for D and trimming; V, J and clone size are from that table. Of 120,000 or so clones detected, nearly 90% appear once; the ten largest clones hold approximately 3.9%. The CDR3 runs to 16 residues. The TCR was taken from a woman aged 55-70 years with COVID-19, enrolled during active disease. V usage is TRBV21-1 and J usage is TRBJ2-7; whether TRBD1, the table's D call, matches the DNA was not checked. TRBV21-1 is assigned pseudogene status. Input material: peripheral blood. Written as DNA, the CDR3 is TGTGCCAGCAGCAAAGATAGGCAGGCCCCTACCTACGAGCAGTACTTC. This translates into CASSKDRQAPTYEQYF.